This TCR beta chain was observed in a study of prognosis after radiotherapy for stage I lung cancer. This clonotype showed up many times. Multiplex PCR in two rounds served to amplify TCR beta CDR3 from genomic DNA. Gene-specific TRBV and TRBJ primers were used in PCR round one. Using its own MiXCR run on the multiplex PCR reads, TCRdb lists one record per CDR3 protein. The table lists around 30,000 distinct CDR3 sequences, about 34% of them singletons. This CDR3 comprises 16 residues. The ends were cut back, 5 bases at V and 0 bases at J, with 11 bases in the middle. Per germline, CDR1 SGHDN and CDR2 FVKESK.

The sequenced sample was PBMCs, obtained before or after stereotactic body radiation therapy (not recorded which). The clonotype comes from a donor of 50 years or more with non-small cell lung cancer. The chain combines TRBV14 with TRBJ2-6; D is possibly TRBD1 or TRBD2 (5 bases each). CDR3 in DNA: TGTGCCAGCAGCAAGGGACGGAACTCTGGGGCCAACGTCCTGACTTTC. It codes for CASSKGRNSGANVLTF.